This T cell receptor beta chain comes out of a study of cytomegalovirus exposure and HLA in healthy donors. PCR primers comprised 60 Vbeta and 13 Jbeta primers. Only in-frame clones appear in the TCRdb table, and some are missing; sequencing was by immunoSEQ multiplex PCR. The sample contains about 210,000 clones, roughly 85% of which appear only once. Whole-study results and caveats: Analyses of presence and absence presupposed an approximately uniform sequencing depth across donors.

The CDR3 is 17 amino acids. CDR1 and CDR2 (germline): LNHDA, SQIVND (reference sequence). Trimming took 5 bases from V and 3 from J, leaving 19 bases between them. A note on this clone: Its specificity is not known.

Donors in the study were healthy people who gave bone marrow. V usage is TRBV19 and J usage is TRBJ2-2; weak D call: TRBD1 (6 bases). The clonotype comes from a girl aged 2-10 years in good health and CMV-seronegative. The specimen was PBMCs. This CDR3 reads CASSPRLTGTDTGELFF. The CDR3 DNA follows: TGTGCCAGTAGTCCGAGACTTACAGGGACGGACACCGGGGAGCTGTTTTTT.